This T cell receptor (beta chain) came from a study of OX40 agonist ivuxolimab in advanced cancers. Describing the broader study: The costimulatory receptor OX40 (CD134) was targeted by ivuxolimab, a fully human IgG2 agonistic monoclonal antibody. In the dose-escalation cohort, 70% to 85% of patients were male, and the mean age was approximately 55 years, with a range of roughly 23 to 85. The paper describes the monotherapy dose-escalation part (N ≈ 52 patients) of the phase I trial of ivuxolimab. Of the approximately 50 patients in dose escalation, about 20 had hepatocellular carcinoma, some 15 had melanoma, 9 had renal cell carcinoma and 9 had head and neck cancer. Peripheral TCRbeta sequencing aimed to test whether ivuxolimab altered TCR sequence diversity and caused clonal T-cell expansion. Intravenous ivuxolimab was administered to patients every 2 weeks at six dose levels: 0.01, 0.1, 0.3, 1.5, 3 and 10 mg/kg. Prior anti-PD-1, anti-PD-L1 or anti-CTLA-4 therapy was permitted, and approximately 40% of dose-escalation patients had received checkpoint inhibitors. Partial responses occurred in three dose-escalation patients, of whom one had hepatocellular carcinoma and two had cutaneous melanoma.

For sequencing of the TCRbeta CDR3 region, genomic DNA was extracted from the sorted cells. The immunoSEQ Assay was used to sequence the TCRbeta CDR3 regions. TCRdb took over this immuneACCESS table, retaining in-frame rearrangements with V and J assigned. Such tables are incomplete; in checked studies, under half of the missing clones stem from an unresolved V gene, and the remainder is unexplained. The sample profile shows around 70,000 clones; 85% of them were found once. The ten largest clones take up 5.5% to 7% of the sample. The trial excluded patients who had a history of autoimmune disease or who were on systemic immunosuppression. Peripheral blood for TCR sequencing was collected from all dose cohorts at baseline, on cycle 4 day 1, and on cycle 7 day 1. Samples were obtained from an open-label, multicenter, first-in-human phase I dose-escalation trial of ivuxolimab. Adults with locally advanced or metastatic melanoma, renal cell carcinoma, hepatocellular carcinoma or head and neck squamous cell carcinoma were enrolled in the trial. Before TCR sequencing, CD4+ T cells and CD8+ T cells were sorted from peripheral blood as separate populations.

The full study reports these points: At doses of 0.1 to 3.0 mg/kg, clonal expansion of both CD4+ and CD8+ T cells in blood was seen between baseline and week 6. In partial responders in the 0.1-3.0 mg/kg groups, normalized peripheral clonal expansion was found to be among the lowest, especially among CD8+ T cells. Low levels of normalized T-cell clonal expansion were also seen in some patients who did not respond. The antigen specificity of the peripheral T cells that underwent clonal expansion was not determined. On average, CD8+ T cells showed more expanded clones than CD4+ T cells after ivuxolimab.

On this clone: The antigen it recognizes is unknown. No much larger clone is present one base from it, and per-base qualities are unavailable.

This TCR was recovered from an adult with an advanced solid tumor such as melanoma, head and neck, liver or kidney cancer. Sequences were derived from CD4+ or CD8+ T cells sorted from blood, sampled in a trial of the OX40 agonist ivuxolimab.

The CDR3 loop reads CASSFNSNQPQHF. The nucleotides are TGTGCCAGCAGTTTCAATAGCAATCAGCCCCAGCATTTT. The chain links TRBV27 with TRBJ1-5, with the D segment identity uncertain. Its CDR3 holds 13 amino acids, cysteine through phenylalanine. Left in the record is the CDR3 DNA by itself, 39 bases read in frame from the first base. V loses 3 bases of germline sequence and J loses 0 bases, and the interval between the two ends is 3 bases. The germline V gene (reference sequence) supplies CDR1 MNHEY and CDR2 SMNVEV.